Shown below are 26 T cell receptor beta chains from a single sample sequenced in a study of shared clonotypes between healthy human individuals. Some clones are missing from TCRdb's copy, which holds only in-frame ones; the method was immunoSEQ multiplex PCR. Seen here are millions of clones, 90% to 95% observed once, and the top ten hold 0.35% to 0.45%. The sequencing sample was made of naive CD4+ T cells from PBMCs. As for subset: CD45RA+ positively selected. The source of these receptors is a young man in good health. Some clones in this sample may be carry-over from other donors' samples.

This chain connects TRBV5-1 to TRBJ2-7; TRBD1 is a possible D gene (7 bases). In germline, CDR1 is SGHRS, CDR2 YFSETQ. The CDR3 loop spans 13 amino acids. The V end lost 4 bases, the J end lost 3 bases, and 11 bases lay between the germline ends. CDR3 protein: CASSAGQLYEQYF. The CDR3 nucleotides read TGCGCCAGCAGCGCGGGACAGCTCTACGAGCAGTACTTC.

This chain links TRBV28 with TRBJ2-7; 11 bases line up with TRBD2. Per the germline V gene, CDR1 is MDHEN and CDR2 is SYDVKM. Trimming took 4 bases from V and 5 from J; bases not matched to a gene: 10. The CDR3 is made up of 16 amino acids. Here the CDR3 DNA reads TGTGCCAGCAGTTATCCACTAGCGGGAGTTCGTCACGAGCAGTACTTC. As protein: CASSYPLAGVRHEQYF.

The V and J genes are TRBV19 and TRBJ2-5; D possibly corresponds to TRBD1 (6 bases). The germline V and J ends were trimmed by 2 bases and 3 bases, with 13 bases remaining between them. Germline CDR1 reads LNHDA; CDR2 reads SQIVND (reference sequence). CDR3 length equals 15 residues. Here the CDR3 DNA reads TGTGCCAGTAGTATACGCCAGGGGAACGAAGAGACCCAGTACTTC. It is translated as CASSIRQGNEETQYF.

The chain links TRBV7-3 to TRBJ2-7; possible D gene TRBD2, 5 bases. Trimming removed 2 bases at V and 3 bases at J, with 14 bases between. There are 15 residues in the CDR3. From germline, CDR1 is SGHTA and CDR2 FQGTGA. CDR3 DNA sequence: TGTGCCAGCAGCTTAGAAGAGGGAGCATTCTACGAGCAGTACTTC. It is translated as CASSLEEGAFYEQYF.

As DNA, the CDR3 is TGTGCCAGCAGTGCCAGGGGGAACTCCTACGAGCAGTACTTC. This sequence encodes CASSARGNSYEQYF. V and J are TRBV27 and TRBJ2-7; 7 nucleotides line up with TRBD1. This CDR3 spans 14 amino acids. Germline V gene lookup returns CDR1 MNHEY and CDR2 SMNVEV (reference sequence). V lost 5 bases, J lost 0 bases, and 4 bases stayed unmatched.

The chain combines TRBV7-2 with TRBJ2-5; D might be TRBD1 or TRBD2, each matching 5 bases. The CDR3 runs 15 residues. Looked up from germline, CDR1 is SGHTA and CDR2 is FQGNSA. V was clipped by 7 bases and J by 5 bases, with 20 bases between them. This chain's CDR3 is CASTDAGTLTETQYF. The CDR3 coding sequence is TGTGCCAGCACCGATGCAGGGACCTTAACGGAGACCCAGTACTTC.

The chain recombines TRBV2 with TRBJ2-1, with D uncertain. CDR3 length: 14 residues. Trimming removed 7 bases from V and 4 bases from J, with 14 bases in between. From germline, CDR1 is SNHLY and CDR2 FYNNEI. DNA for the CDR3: TGTGCCAGCAAGGTAACTTCTATGTACAATGAGCAGTTCTTC. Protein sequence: CASKVTSMYNEQFF.

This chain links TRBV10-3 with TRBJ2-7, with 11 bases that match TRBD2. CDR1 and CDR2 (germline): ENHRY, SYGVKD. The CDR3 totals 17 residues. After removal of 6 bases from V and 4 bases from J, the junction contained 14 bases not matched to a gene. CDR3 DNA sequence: TGTGCCATCAGCCAGACACACCCGGGACTAGCGGTTTACGAGCAGTACTTC. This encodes CAISQTHPGLAVYEQYF.

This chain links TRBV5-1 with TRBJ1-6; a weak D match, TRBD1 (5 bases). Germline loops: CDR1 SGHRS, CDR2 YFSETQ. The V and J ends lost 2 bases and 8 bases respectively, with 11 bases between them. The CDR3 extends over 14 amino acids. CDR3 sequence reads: CASSFGAGDSPLHF. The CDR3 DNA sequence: TGCGCCAGCAGCTTCGGGGCAGGCGATTCACCCCTCCACTTT.

In DNA form, the CDR3 reads TGTGCCAGTAGTACCCAACAGGGTTTCACTGAAGCTTTCTTT. Protein: CASSTQQGFTEAFF. V usage is TRBV19 and J usage is TRBJ1-1, with D possibly being TRBD1 (6 bases). The CDR3 sequence is 14 residues long. The germline V and J ends were trimmed by 4 bases and 4 bases, with 13 bases remaining between them. The V gene's germline CDR1 is LNHDA and CDR2 SQIVND (reference sequence).

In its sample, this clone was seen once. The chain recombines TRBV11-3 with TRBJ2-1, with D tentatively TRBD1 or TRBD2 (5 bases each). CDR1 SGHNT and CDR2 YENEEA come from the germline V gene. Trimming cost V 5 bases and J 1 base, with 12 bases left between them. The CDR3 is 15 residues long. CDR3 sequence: CASSPGTSSYNEQFF. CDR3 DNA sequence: TGTGCCAGCAGCCCCGGGACGTCTTCCTACAATGAGCAGTTCTTC.

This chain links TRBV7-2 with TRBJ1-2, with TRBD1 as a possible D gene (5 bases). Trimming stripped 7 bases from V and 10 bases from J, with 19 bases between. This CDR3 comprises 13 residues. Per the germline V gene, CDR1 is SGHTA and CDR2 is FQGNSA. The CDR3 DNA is TGTGCCAGCACCTCAAGCATGGGGCTCCCCTACACCTTC. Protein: CASTSSMGLPYTF. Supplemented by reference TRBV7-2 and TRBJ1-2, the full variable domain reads GAGVSQSPSNKVTEKGKDVELRCDPISGHTALYWYRQSLGQGLEFLIYFQGNSAPDKSGLPSDRFSAERTGGSVSTLTIQRTQQEDSAVYLCASTSSMGLPYTFGSGTRLTVV.

CDR3: CASSVQGKGPGELFF. The CDR3 DNA sequence: TGCGCCAGCAGCGTACAGGGGAAAGGGCCCGGGGAGCTGTTTTTT. The chain carries TRBV5-1 and TRBJ2-2; TRBD1 agrees at 7 bases. In germline, CDR1 is SGHRS, CDR2 YFSETQ. The CDR3 sequence is 15 residues long. The ends lost 4 bases at V and 6 bases at J; junction bases unmatched: 9.

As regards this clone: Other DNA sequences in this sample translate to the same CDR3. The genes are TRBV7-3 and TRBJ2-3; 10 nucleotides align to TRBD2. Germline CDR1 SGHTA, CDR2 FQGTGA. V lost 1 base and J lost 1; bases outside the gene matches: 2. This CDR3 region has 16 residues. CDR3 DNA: TGTGCCAGCAGCTTAAGCGGACTAGCGGGCACAGATACGCAGTATTTT. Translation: CASSLSGLAGTDTQYF.

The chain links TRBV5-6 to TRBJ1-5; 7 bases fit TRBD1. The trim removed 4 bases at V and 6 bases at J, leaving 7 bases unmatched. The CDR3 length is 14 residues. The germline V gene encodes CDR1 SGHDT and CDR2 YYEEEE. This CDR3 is CASSSGPGGQPQHF. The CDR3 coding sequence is TGTGCCAGCAGCAGTGGGCCAGGGGGTCAGCCCCAGCATTTT.

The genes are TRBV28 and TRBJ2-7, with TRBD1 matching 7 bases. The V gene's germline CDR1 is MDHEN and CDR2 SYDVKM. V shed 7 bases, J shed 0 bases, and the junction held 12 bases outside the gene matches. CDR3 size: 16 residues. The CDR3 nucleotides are TGTGCCAGCACCGGCTGGACAGGCCGGAGCTCCTACGAGCAGTACTTC. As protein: CASTGWTGRSSYEQYF.

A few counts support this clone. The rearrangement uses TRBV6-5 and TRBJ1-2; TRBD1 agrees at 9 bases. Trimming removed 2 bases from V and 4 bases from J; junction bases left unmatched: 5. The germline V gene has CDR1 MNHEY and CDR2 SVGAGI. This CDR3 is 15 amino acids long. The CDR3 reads CASSYGTGQGYGYTF. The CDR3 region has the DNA TGTGCCAGCAGTTACGGGACAGGGCAAGGCTATGGCTACACCTTC.

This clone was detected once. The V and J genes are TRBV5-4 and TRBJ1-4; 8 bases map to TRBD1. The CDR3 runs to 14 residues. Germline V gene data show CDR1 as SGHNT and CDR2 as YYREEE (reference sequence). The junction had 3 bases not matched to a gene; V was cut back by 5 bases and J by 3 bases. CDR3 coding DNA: TGTGCCAGCAGGCAACAGGGGGCTAATGAAAAACTGTTTTTT. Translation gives CASRQQGANEKLFF. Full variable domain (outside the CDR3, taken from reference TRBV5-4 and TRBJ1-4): ETGVTQSPTHLIKTRGQQVTLRCSSQSGHNTVSWYQQALGQGPQFIFQYYREEENGRGNFPPRFSGLQFPNYSSELNVNALELDDSALYLCASRQQGANEKLFFGSGTQLSVL.

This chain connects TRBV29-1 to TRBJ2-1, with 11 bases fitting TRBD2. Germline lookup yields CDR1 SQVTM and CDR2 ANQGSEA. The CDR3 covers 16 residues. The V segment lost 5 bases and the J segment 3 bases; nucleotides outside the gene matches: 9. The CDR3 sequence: CSVTTSGVGFYNEQFF. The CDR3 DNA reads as TGCAGCGTTACGACTAGCGGGGTGGGATTCTACAATGAGCAGTTCTTC.

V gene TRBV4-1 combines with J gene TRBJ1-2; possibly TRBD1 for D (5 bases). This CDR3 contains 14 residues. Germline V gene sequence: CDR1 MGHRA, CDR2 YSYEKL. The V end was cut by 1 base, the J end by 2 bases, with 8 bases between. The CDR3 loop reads CASSQAPGNYGYTF. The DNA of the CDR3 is TGCGCCAGCAGCCAAGCCCCAGGGAACTATGGCTACACCTTC.

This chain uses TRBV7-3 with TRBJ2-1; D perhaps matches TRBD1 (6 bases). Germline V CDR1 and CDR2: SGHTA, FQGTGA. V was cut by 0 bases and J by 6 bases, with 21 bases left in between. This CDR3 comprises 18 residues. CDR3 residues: CASSLTYLGAAASNEQFF. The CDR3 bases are TGTGCCAGCAGCTTAACCTACTTGGGGGCGGCCGCCAGCAATGAGCAGTTCTTC.

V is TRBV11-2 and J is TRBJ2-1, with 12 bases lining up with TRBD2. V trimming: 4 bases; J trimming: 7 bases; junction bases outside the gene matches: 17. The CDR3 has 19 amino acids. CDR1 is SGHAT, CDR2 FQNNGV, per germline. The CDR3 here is CASSWDMGLAGGPKNEQFF. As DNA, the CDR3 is TGTGCCAGCAGCTGGGACATGGGGCTAGCGGGAGGGCCGAAGAATGAGCAGTTCTTC.

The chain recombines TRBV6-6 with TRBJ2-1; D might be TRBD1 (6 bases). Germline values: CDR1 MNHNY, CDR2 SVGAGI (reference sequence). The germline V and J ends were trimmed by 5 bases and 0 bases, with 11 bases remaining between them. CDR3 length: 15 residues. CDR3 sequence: CASSPTGSSYNEQFF. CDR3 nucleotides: TGTGCCAGCAGTCCCACAGGGAGCTCCTACAATGAGCAGTTCTTC.

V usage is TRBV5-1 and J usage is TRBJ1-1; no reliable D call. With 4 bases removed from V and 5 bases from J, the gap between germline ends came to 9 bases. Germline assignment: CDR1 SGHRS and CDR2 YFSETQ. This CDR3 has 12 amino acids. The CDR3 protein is CASSDGLTEAFF. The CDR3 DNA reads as TGCGCCAGCAGCGATGGGCTAACTGAAGCTTTCTTT.

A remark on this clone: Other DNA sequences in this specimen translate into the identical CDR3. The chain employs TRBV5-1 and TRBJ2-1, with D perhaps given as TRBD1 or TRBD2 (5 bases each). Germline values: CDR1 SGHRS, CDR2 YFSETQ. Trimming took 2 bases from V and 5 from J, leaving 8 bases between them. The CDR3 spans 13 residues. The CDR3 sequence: CASSFQGDNEQFF. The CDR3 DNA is TGCGCCAGCAGCTTTCAGGGAGACAATGAGCAGTTCTTC.

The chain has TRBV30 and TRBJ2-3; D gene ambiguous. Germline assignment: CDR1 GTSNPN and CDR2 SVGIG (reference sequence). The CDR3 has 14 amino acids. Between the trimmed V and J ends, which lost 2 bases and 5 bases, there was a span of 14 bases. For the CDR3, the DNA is TGTGCCTGGAGTTCGACGGCCTGGGTAGATACGCAGTATTTT. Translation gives CAWSSTAWVDTQYF.